The 23 T cell receptor beta chains presented below share a single source sample, sequenced in a study of vaccination and CD4 T cells after COVID-19. Time point here: late sampling 161 to 241 days after vaccination in three convalescent patients. The treatment was: approximately nine-day PBMC culture with coronavirus spike peptide pools or control peptides (ViraFEST assay). Sequencing of the DNA from cultured CD4+ T cells was carried out with the Oncomine TCR Beta short-read assay. TCRdb re-called the PCR reads with MiXCR, one entry per CDR3 protein. This sample has under 20,000 distinct CDR3 sequences, with less than 60% found just once. Their antigen targets remain unknown. Source: CD4+ T cells from blood, cultured in vitro, taken about 7 months after SARS-CoV-2 vaccination. These receptors were taken from a human donor who had recovered from COVID-19.

By frequency in the sample, this clonotype is medium-sized (0.01 to 0.1%). The chain employs TRBV7-8 and TRBJ2-2; D gene ambiguous. Germline V gene sequence: CDR1 SGHVS, CDR2 FQNEAQ. The CDR3 has 15 residues. The V and J ends lost 5 bases and 0 bases respectively, with 10 bases between them. This CDR3 is CASSPRRANTGELFF. The CDR3 DNA is TGTGCCAGCAGCCCCCGCCGGGCGAACACCGGGGAGCTGTTTTTT.

This rearrangement joins TRBV7-2 to TRBJ2-3, with D perhaps assigned TRBD1 or TRBD2 (5 bases each). CDR1 is SGHTA and CDR2 is FQGNSA in the germline V gene. This CDR3 has 15 residues. V was shortened by 2 bases and J by 3 bases, with 12 bases between the two germline ends. CDR3 coding DNA: TGTGCCAGCAGCTTAAGGGGACCGATAACAGATACGCAGTATTTT. Amino acids: CASSLRGPITDTQYF.

The chain is built from TRBV5-8 and TRBJ2-7; D could derive from TRBD1 or TRBD2 (6 bases each). Germline values: CDR1 SGHTS, CDR2 YDEGEE. The CDR3 has 14 amino acids. Trimming stripped 6 bases from V and 6 bases from J, with 19 bases between. The CDR3 is CASTIGGRNGEQYF. Here the CDR3 DNA reads TGTGCCAGCACCATCGGGGGCCGCAATGGCGAGCAGTACTTC.

This clonotype was seen a handful of times. The genes are TRBV7-8 and TRBJ2-1; D may be TRBD1 (5 bases). The CDR3 spans 12 residues. Trimming took 5 bases from V and 7 from J, leaving 9 bases between them. Germline assignment: CDR1 SGHVS and CDR2 FQNEAQ. CDR3 in amino acids: CASSQAGNEQFF. The DNA of the CDR3 is TGTGCCAGCAGCCAAGCAGGGAATGAGCAGTTCTTC.

There are a few counts of this clonotype. The chain combines TRBV7-2 with TRBJ1-1; no definite D call. The V gene's germline CDR1 is SGHTA and CDR2 FQGNSA. The V gene lost 0 bases and the J gene lost 11 bases, with 16 bases spanning the gap. The CDR3 totals 14 residues. Here the CDR3 reads CASSLASEGTRAFF. The DNA of the CDR3 is TGTGCCAGCAGCTTAGCGAGCGAGGGTACGAGGGCTTTCTTT.

This clonotype has more than one count but fewer than ten. The genes are TRBV20-1 and TRBJ2-5; 8 bases are shared with TRBD2. CDR3 length equals 13 residues. CDR1 DFQATT and CDR2 SNEGSKA come from the germline V gene (reference sequence). V dropped 3 bases and J dropped 2; count of bases not matched to a gene: 2. The CDR3 DNA is TGCAGTGCTAGGCCTAGCGGGCAAGAGACCCAGTACTTC. Protein sequence: CSARPSGQETQYF.

The V gene is TRBV20-1, the J gene TRBJ2-7; 11 nucleotides agree with TRBD1. Germline CDR1 reads DFQATT; CDR2 reads SNEGSKA (reference sequence). Losses at the gene ends were 3 bases for V and 3 bases for J; bases not matched to a gene: 10. This CDR3 has 16 amino acids. DNA for the CDR3: TGCAGTGCTAGTCAAGCGGGGGACAGGGGGTACTACGAGCAGTACTTC. It is translated as CSASQAGDRGYYEQYF.

The chain couples TRBV20-1 to TRBJ2-2; a weak D match, TRBD1 (5 bases). The CDR3 consists of 14 residues. Germline lookup yields CDR1 DFQATT and CDR2 SNEGSKA (reference sequence). V was pared by 4 bases and J by 1 base, with 10 bases between. For the CDR3, the DNA is TGCAGTGCTACCCCAACAGGGAACACCGGGGAGCTGTTTTTT. Translation: CSATPTGNTGELFF.

This chain links TRBV7-2 with TRBJ1-5; D not certain. Germline CDR1 is SGHTA and CDR2 is FQGNSA. CDR3 length equals 15 residues. Trimming cost V 4 bases and J 5 bases, with 15 bases left between them. CDR3 coding DNA: TGTGCCAGCAGCTCCCGGACCGGGTCTCATCAGCCCCAGCATTTT. Residues: CASSSRTGSHQPQHF. The full variable domain, its missing parts supplied by reference TRBV7-2 and TRBJ1-5, is GAGVSQSPSNKVTEKGKDVELRCDPISGHTALYWYRQSLGQGLEFLIYFQGNSAPDKSGLPSDRFSAERTGGSVSTLTIQRTQQEDSAVYLCASSSRTGSHQPQHFGDGTRLSIL.

The V call is TRBV24-1, the J call TRBJ2-1; D may be TRBD1 (5 bases). V dropped 11 bases and J dropped 0 bases, with 16 bases sitting between them. The CDR3 contains 15 residues. The V gene's germline CDR1 is KGHDR and CDR2 SFDVKD. CDR3 loop: CAIADTTSSYNEQFF. In nucleotides, the CDR3 is TGTGCCATCGCGGACACCACGAGCTCCTACAATGAGCAGTTCTTC.

The chain employs TRBV2 and TRBJ2-5; D perhaps matches TRBD1 (10 bases). This CDR3 is 15 amino acids long. The V end was cut by 2 bases, the J end by 5 bases, with 15 bases between. Germline-derived CDR1 and CDR2 are SNHLY and FYNNEI. The CDR3 is CASSELAGQGETQYF. Here the CDR3 DNA reads TGTGCCAGCAGTGAACTAGCGGGACAGGGGGAGACCCAGTACTTC.

The chain joins TRBV28 to TRBJ1-5; 10 positions match TRBD1. Germline V CDR1 and CDR2: MDHEN, SYDVKM. CDR3 size: 15 residues. The junction had 10 bases not matched to a gene; V was cut back by 7 bases and J by 7 bases. In nucleotides, the CDR3 is TGTGCCAGCACAGCCCGGGACAGGGGATACCAGCCCCAGCATTTT. Protein product: CASTARDRGYQPQHF.

V is TRBV20-1 and J is TRBJ1-2, with D uncertain. Deletions cut 6 bases from V and 6 bases from J, with 11 bases between. The CDR3 covers 11 residues. Per germline, CDR1 DFQATT and CDR2 SNEGSKA (reference sequence). The CDR3 DNA reads TGCAGTGCGTCTAATTACAATGGCTACACCTTC. It is translated as CSASNYNGYTF.

The chain couples TRBV6-2 or TRBV6-3 to TRBJ1-5, with 8 nucleotides matching TRBD1. The CDR3 is 14 amino acids. In germline, CDR1 is MNHEY, CDR2 SVGEGT. With 2 bases clipped from V and 6 bases from J, the junction kept 3 bases outside the gene matches. Here the CDR3 DNA reads TGTGCCAGCAGTTACACTACAGGGGGTCAGCCCCAGCATTTT. It specifies CASSYTTGGQPQHF.

The gene calls are TRBV20-1 and TRBJ2-1, with D possibly being TRBD2 (5 bases). V lost 3 bases and J lost 0, with 12 bases in between. Germline V lookup: CDR1 DFQATT, CDR2 SNEGSKA (reference sequence). CDR3 length: 15 residues. This chain's CDR3 is CSARRAGSSYNEQFF. CDR3 DNA sequence: TGCAGTGCTAGGAGGGCCGGAAGCTCCTACAATGAGCAGTTCTTC.

This clonotype appeared a few times. The chain is built from TRBV20-1 and TRBJ2-3; 9 bases are a match to TRBD2. Germline values: CDR1 DFQATT, CDR2 SNEGSKA (reference sequence). CDR3 length: 15 residues. The J segment lost 4 bases and the V segment lost 3 bases, leaving 8 bases of the junction unmatched. The CDR3 region has the DNA TGCAGTGCTAGTTATAGCGGGAGACCCTCAGATACGCAGTATTTT. Amino acids: CSASYSGRPSDTQYF.

By share of the sample, this clonotype is medium-sized. The V and J genes are TRBV10-1 and TRBJ2-5; 15 nucleotides agree with TRBD2. V lost 5 bases to trimming and J lost 5 bases; unmatched junction nucleotides: 3. In germline, CDR1 is WNHNN, CDR2 SYGVQD (reference sequence). The CDR3 runs 15 residues. DNA for the CDR3: TGCGCCAGCAGTCGGACTAGCGGGAGGGCCGAGACCCAGTACTTC. This codes for CASSRTSGRAETQYF.

This clonotype has just one count. The genes are TRBV28 and TRBJ1-1; D remains unclear. Germline V gene lookup returns CDR1 MDHEN and CDR2 SYDVKM. The V end lost 6 bases, the J end lost 6 bases, and 8 bases lay between the germline ends. The CDR3 is 11 amino acids. Here the CDR3 DNA reads TGTGCCAGCAGCCTCCGGGCTGAAGCTTTCTTT. Amino acid sequence: CASSLRAEAFF.

The V and J genes are TRBV20-1 and TRBJ2-7; D gene unclear. CDR1 is DFQATT and CDR2 is SNEGSKA in the germline V gene (reference sequence). V was shortened by 5 bases and J by 3 bases, with 5 bases between the two germline ends. The CDR3 loop spans 10 amino acids. Written as DNA, the CDR3 is TGCAGTGCTTTGAACTACGAGCAGTACTTC. Protein: CSALNYEQYF.

The J gene is TRBJ2-1, the V gene TRBV11-2, with D unclear. This CDR3 is 11 amino acids long. From germline, CDR1 is SGHAT and CDR2 FQNNGV. V lost 3 bases to trimming and J lost 12 bases, with 9 bases between them. The CDR3: CASSFVSSQFF. In DNA form, the CDR3 reads TGTGCCAGCAGCTTCGTATCGTCGCAGTTCTTC.

V usage is TRBV19 and J usage is TRBJ1-2; unclear D gene. The V end was cut by 8 bases, the J end by 1 base, with 8 bases between. The CDR3 extends over 12 amino acids. CDR1 is LNHDA, CDR2 SQIVND, per germline (reference sequence). The CDR3 sequence: CASSRNNYGYTF. The CDR3 DNA sequence: TGTGCCAGTTCTCGGAATAACTATGGCTACACCTTC.

The chain recombines TRBV7-2 with TRBJ2-5; 7 nucleotides match TRBD2. CDR1 is SGHTA and CDR2 is FQGNSA in the germline V gene. The CDR3 covers 16 residues. Germline trimming cut 5 bases from V and 4 bases from J; bases unmatched to any gene: 13. The CDR3 DNA follows: TGTGCCAGCAGCCCCAGAGGGAGGGCGGTGAGAGAGACCCAGTACTTC. This encodes CASSPRGRAVRETQYF.

The V and J genes are TRBV30 and TRBJ2-7; perhaps D is TRBD1 or TRBD2 (5 bases each). The CDR3 spans 15 residues. The V gene's germline CDR1 is GTSNPN and CDR2 SVGIG (reference sequence). Trimming shortened V by 0 bases and J by 2 bases, and 14 bases separated the two germline ends. CDR3 sequence: CAWSVPRDGTYEQYF. In nucleotides, the CDR3 is TGTGCCTGGAGTGTACCCAGGGACGGAACCTACGAGCAGTACTTC.